The subject of this entry is one TCR beta chain. This sample is drawn from a study of T-cell memory formation after mild COVID-19. TCRdb reprocessed the 5' RACE reads via MiXCR and lists one record per CDR3 protein. The sample records tens of thousands of distinct CDR3 sequences, about 7.1% being singletons. CDR1 is SEHNR and CDR2 is FQNEAQ in the germline V gene (reference sequence). The germline V and J ends were trimmed by 3 bases and 5 bases, with 13 bases remaining between them. This CDR3 contains 15 residues. The specimen sequenced was PBMCs or a T cell subset sorted from them (not recorded which). V gene TRBV7-9 combines with J gene TRBJ2-2, with a tentative D call TRBD1 (6 bases). The sequence was collected from a man between 18 and 35 years old who had mild COVID-19 (a few samples of this study predate the infection). Cell type and time point are not known. The CDR3 loop is CASSLGRGKTGELFF. The CDR3 coding sequence is TGTGCCAGCAGCTTGGGCAGGGGTAAAACCGGGGAGCTGTTTTTT.